The next 13 T cell receptor beta chains were all read from a single sample in a study of quantifying T cell responses using KT2 cells. Study overall: cDNA was made from DNase-treated RNA using alpha and beta constant primers.

The cDNA 3' end received a ligated oligonucleotide with a UMI. The first PCR ran approximately 4 cycles with an equimolar RC1.1 and RC1.2 beta primer mix. TCRdb independently ran MiXCR on the UMI-ligation and nested PCR reads; one entry per CDR3 protein. This table holds tens of thousands of distinct CDR3 sequences, roughly 8% found once. The sample was PBMCs spiked with cells of the T cell clone KT2. The receptors come from a human donor.

The table lists this clonotype with many counts. This chain links TRBV20-1 with TRBJ2-6; weak D call: TRBD2 (5 bases). The CDR3 length is 16 residues. CDR1 and CDR2 from the germline V gene are DFQATT and SNEGSKA (reference sequence). The V end lost 4 bases, the J end lost 1 base, and 14 bases lay between the germline ends. CDR3 coding DNA: TGCAGTGCTATTGCGGGCGCCGTTTCTGGGGCCAACGTCCTGACTTTC. It yields the protein CSAIAGAVSGANVLTF.

In its sample, this clonotype was seen many times. The chain combines TRBV20-1 with TRBJ1-1; D unclear. V was cut by 6 bases and J by 4 bases, with 15 bases left in between. The germline gives CDR1 DFQATT, CDR2 SNEGSKA (reference sequence). The CDR3 covers 13 residues. CDR3 sequence reads: CSAGVVWGTEAFF. CDR3 DNA: TGCAGTGCCGGGGTCGTCTGGGGCACTGAAGCTTTCTTT.

A few counts support this clonotype. The chain combines TRBV4-1 with TRBJ1-2; 7 bases match TRBD1. The CDR3 is 16 residues long. V was pared by 0 bases and J by 1 base, with 5 bases of the junction left unmatched. CDR1 is MGHRA, CDR2 YSYEKL, per germline. CDR3 nucleotides: TGCGCCAGCAGCCAAGAGGGGAGACAGGGTAACTATGGCTACACCTTC. This translates into CASSQEGRQGNYGYTF.

This clonotype was picked up a small number of times. The chain's CDR3 is CSASSQLGSIQYF. For the CDR3, the DNA is TGCAGTGCTAGTAGTCAACTGGGGAGCATTCAGTACTTC. V usage is TRBV20-1 and J usage is TRBJ2-4, with D possibly being TRBD2 (5 bases). The CDR3 is 13 amino acids. Germline V gene sequence: CDR1 DFQATT, CDR2 SNEGSKA (reference sequence). Trimming stripped 3 bases from V and 9 bases from J, with 15 bases between.

This clonotype was recorded many times. This CDR3 reads CASRLAGSSYNEQFF. In DNA, the CDR3 is TGCGCCAGCAGACTAGCGGGAAGCTCCTACAATGAGCAGTTCTTC. The chain couples TRBV10-2 to TRBJ2-1, with 10 nucleotides matching TRBD2. CDR1 is WSHSY, CDR2 SAAADI, per germline. V gave up 6 bases and J gave up 0 bases; unmatched junction bases: 2. The CDR3 covers 15 residues.

This clonotype was recorded many times. The rearrangement joins TRBV12-3 or TRBV12-4 to TRBJ1-6, with no clear D. Trimming pared 4 bases from V and 8 bases from J, leaving 9 bases between. The CDR3 totals 13 residues. Written as DNA, the CDR3 is TGTGCCAGCAGTTCGGACCGCGATTCACCCCTCCACTTT. It translates to CASSSDRDSPLHF.

The chain is built from TRBV5-5 and TRBJ1-4; TRBD1 matches 8 bases. This CDR3 spans 16 amino acids. Germline CDR1 and CDR2: SGHKS and YYEKEE (reference sequence). The trim removed 3 bases at V and 7 bases at J, leaving 11 bases unmatched. Here the CDR3 DNA reads TGTGCCAGCAGCTCGTTTCAGGGGGCGTTGAGTGAAAAACTGTTTTTT. It yields the protein CASSSFQGALSEKLFF.

A few counts support this clonotype. The chain combines TRBV24-1 with TRBJ1-4; 8 bases align to TRBD1. CDR3 length equals 16 residues. V lost 9 bases to trimming and J lost 7 bases; unmatched junction nucleotides: 15. Germline V gene lookup returns CDR1 KGHDR and CDR2 SFDVKD. The chain's CDR3 is CATHGRGLIVREKLFF. CDR3 sequence (DNA): TGTGCCACCCACGGCAGGGGGCTTATCGTTCGTGAAAAACTGTTTTTT.

This rearrangement joins TRBV11-1 to TRBJ1-1; a possible D gene is TRBD1 (5 bases). Between the trimmed V and J ends, which lost 3 bases and 5 bases, there was a span of 10 bases. Germline CDR1 and CDR2: SGHAT and FQDESV (reference sequence). The CDR3 spans 13 residues. Here the CDR3 reads CASSFAEGTEAFF. CDR3 nucleotide sequence: TGTGCCAGCAGCTTTGCGGAGGGGACTGAAGCTTTCTTT.

There are a few counts of this clonotype. The chain has TRBV4-1 and TRBJ2-3, with D possibly being TRBD1 (6 bases). The germline V gene has CDR1 MGHRA and CDR2 YSYEKL. The ends were cut back, 3 bases at V and 4 bases at J, with 8 bases in the middle. This CDR3 contains 13 residues. For the CDR3, the DNA is TGCGCCAGCAGCCACCCAGGGGCAGATACGCAGTATTTT. It translates to CASSHPGADTQYF.

V usage is TRBV3-1 and J usage is TRBJ2-1; 8 bases agree with TRBD2. V trimming: 0 bases; J trimming: 15 bases; junction bases outside the gene matches: 10. The CDR3 totals 14 residues. Looked up from germline, CDR1 is LGHDT and CDR2 is YNNKEL (reference sequence). The CDR3 spells CASSQDWSGGAWFF. In DNA, the CDR3 is TGTGCCAGCAGCCAAGATTGGTCGGGGGGGGCCTGGTTCTTC.

This clonotype was counted ten times or more. The rearrangement links TRBV20-1 to TRBJ1-1; D may be TRBD1 (6 bases). The V gene lost 8 bases and the J gene lost 6 bases, with 22 bases spanning the gap. This CDR3 comprises 14 residues. Germline V CDR1 and CDR2: DFQATT, SNEGSKA (reference sequence). CDR3 in DNA: TGCAGTAAGCTTAAGCGGGGGCTAGGAGCTGAAGCTTTCTTT. Its protein is CSKLKRGLGAEAFF.

Only one count was recorded for this clonotype. A much larger clonotype is one base distant, so this may be a read error. The rearrangement joins TRBV5-4 to TRBJ2-6, with D perhaps given as TRBD1 or TRBD2 (6 bases each). From germline, CDR1 is SGHNT and CDR2 YYREEE (reference sequence). The CDR3 loop spans 17 amino acids. CDR3 sequence (DNA): TGTGCCAGCAGCTACGGGGGTGGGGGCTCTGGGGCCAACGTCCTGAATTTC. This translates into CASSYGGGGSGANVLNF.